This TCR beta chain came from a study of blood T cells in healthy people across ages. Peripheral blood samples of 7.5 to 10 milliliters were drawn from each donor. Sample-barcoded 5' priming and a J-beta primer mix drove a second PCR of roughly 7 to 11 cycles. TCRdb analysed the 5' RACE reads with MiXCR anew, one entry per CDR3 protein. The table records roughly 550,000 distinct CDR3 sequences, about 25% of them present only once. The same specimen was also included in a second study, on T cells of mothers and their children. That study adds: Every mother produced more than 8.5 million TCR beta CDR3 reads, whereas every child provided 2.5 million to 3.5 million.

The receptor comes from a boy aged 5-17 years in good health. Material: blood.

The DNA of the CDR3 is TGCGCCAGCAGCCAACCAAAGGGTCAAGGGTATCCCTACGAGCAGTACTTC. Protein: CASSQPKGQGYPYEQYF. The chain combines TRBV5-1 with TRBJ2-5; unclear D gene. Near its end, the DNA agrees better with TRBJ2-7, so the J call may be wrong. Per the germline V gene, CDR1 is SGHRS and CDR2 is YFSETQ. CDR3 length: 17 residues.